This record looks at one T cell receptor (beta chain) sequence and its context. Its antigen is unidentified. These data originate in a study of blood T cells in healthy people across ages. This CDR3 has 14 amino acids. Germline CDR1 is SQVTM and CDR2 is ANQGSEA. V gave up 8 bases and J gave up 0 bases, with 14 bases separating them. The draw of peripheral blood yielded roughly 9.1 milliliters from each donor. A minimum of 6 million PBMCs was isolated per sample. The use of a sample-barcoded 5' primer and a J-beta primer mix characterized a second PCR of 7 to 11 cycles. The template-switch adaptor was a 5' adaptor with 12 random nucleotides. It tagged each cDNA molecule. TCRdb fed the 5' RACE reads into MiXCR, producing one record per CDR3 protein. The table lists over a million distinct CDR3 sequences, 45% of them singletons. Study-wide results and limits: Naive T cell percentage showed a strong correlation with the diversity of TCR beta.

The receptor comes from a woman aged 55 to 70 in good health. Sequencing was performed on blood. J is TRBJ2-1 and V is TRBV29-1; no clear D gene. In nucleotides, the CDR3 is TGCAGCATGGGCAGCACGAGCTCCTACAATGAGCAGTTCTTC. This translates into CSMGSTSSYNEQFF.